This T cell receptor (beta chain) was identified during a study of blood T cell repertoires in COVID-19. Across the study: Samples came from the United States, Italy and Spain, spanning acute and convalescent COVID-19.

In the authors' workflow: Reference gene primer amplification in the assay estimated nucleated cell counts. TCRdb's copy holds only in-frame clones and misses some; the assay was immunoSEQ multiplex PCR. For V, J and clone size, that table is used; D and trimming come from the DNA. The table records fewer than 65,000 clones, approximately 83% of them present only once. The germline CDR1 and CDR2 sequences are SQVTM and ANQGSEA. V was pared by 4 bases and J by 2 bases, with 9 bases of the junction left unmatched. The CDR3 consists of 16 residues. V usage is TRBV29-1 and J usage is TRBJ2-7; 12 bases fit TRBD2. The receptor was derived from a man aged 30 to 45 with COVID-19, enrolled during active disease. The sequenced sample was peripheral blood. The CDR3 DNA reads as TGCAGCGTTGCAGACCCTAGCGGGAGGGCCCCCTACGAGCAGTACTTC. Translating it yields CSVADPSGRAPYEQYF.